The 7 T cell receptor beta chains below all came from one sample that was sequenced in a study of blood T cell repertoires in COVID-19. Data came from immunoSEQ multiplex PCR; TCRdb stores just in-frame clones and leaves some out. Among approximately 350,000 clones listed, roughly four fifths were seen once. Sequences were obtained from PBMCs or T cells enriched from blood (not recorded which). The receptors derive from a woman between 50 and 59 years old who had recovered from COVID-19.

This clone was picked up one time. V is TRBV5-1 and J is TRBJ2-7; the match to TRBD1 covers 9 bases. From germline, CDR1 is SGHRS and CDR2 YFSETQ. This CDR3 has 15 amino acids. After removal of 4 bases from V and 4 bases from J, the junction contained 9 bases not matched to a gene. This CDR3 is CASSPMWGQGYEQYF. The DNA of the CDR3 is TGCGCCAGCAGCCCCATGTGGGGACAGGGTTACGAGCAGTACTTC.

The chain joins TRBV7-7 to TRBJ2-7, with 12 bases lining up with TRBD2. The CDR3 covers 17 residues. The V gene end was trimmed by 4 bases and the J gene end by 2 bases; junction bases not matched to a gene: 9. Germline V lookup: CDR1 SSHAT, CDR2 FNYEAQ (reference sequence). CDR3 in DNA: TGTGCCAGCAGCTCCGGACTAGCGGGGACCTGTCCCTACGAGCAGTACTTC. This translates into CASSSGLAGTCPYEQYF. Based on the CDR3 plus reference TRBV7-7 and TRBJ2-7, the full variable domain is GAGVSQSPRYKVTKRGQDVTLRCDPISSHATLYWYQQALGQGPEFLTYFNYEAQPDKSGLPSDRFSAERPEGSISTLTIQRTEQRDSAMYRCASSSGLAGTCPYEQYFGPGTRLTVT.

This chain joins TRBV27 and TRBJ2-7; no clear D. The CDR3 length is 14 residues. The V gene's germline CDR1 is MNHEY and CDR2 SMNVEV (reference sequence). Trimming stripped 4 bases from V and 0 bases from J, with 10 bases between. The CDR3, as DNA: TGTGCCAGCAGTTCATCTTACACCTCCTACGAGCAGTACTTC. Translating it yields CASSSSYTSYEQYF.

This chain links TRBV7-2 with TRBJ1-3, with D hard to call. The CDR3 consists of 13 residues. Germline CDR1 SGHTA, CDR2 FQGNSA. The germline V and J ends were trimmed by 0 bases and 5 bases, with 5 bases remaining between them. CDR3 in DNA: TGTGCCAGCAGCTTAGCACAGCGAAACACCATATATTTT. Protein product: CASSLAQRNTIYF.

V usage is TRBV6-5 and J usage is TRBJ2-2, with 11 bases identical to TRBD1. CDR3 size: 15 residues. With 2 bases clipped from V and 4 bases from J, the junction kept 0 bases outside the gene matches. The V gene's germline CDR1 is MNHEY and CDR2 SVGAGI. The CDR3 protein is CASSYGTGGTGELFF. The DNA for the CDR3 is TGTGCCAGCAGTTACGGGACAGGGGGCACCGGGGAGCTGTTTTTT.

This clone has a handful of counts. This sequence joins TRBV5-1 and TRBJ1-2; D perhaps matches TRBD1 (5 bases). Per the germline V gene, CDR1 is SGHRS and CDR2 is YFSETQ. V was clipped by 4 bases and J by 4 bases, with 11 bases between them. The CDR3 spans 13 residues. CDR3 region: CASSGGTGYGYTF. In DNA form, the CDR3 reads TGCGCCAGCAGCGGGGGGACTGGCTATGGCTACACCTTC. Together with reference TRBV5-1 and TRBJ1-2, the CDR3 gives the full variable domain: KAGVTQTPRYLIKTRGQQVTLSCSPISGHRSVSWYQQTPGQGLQFLFEYFSETQRNKGNFPGRFSGRQFSNSRSEMNVSTLELGDSALYLCASSGGTGYGYTFGSGTRLTVV.

This chain connects TRBV28 to TRBJ2-2; weak D call: TRBD1 (6 bases). The V and J ends lost 2 bases and 4 bases respectively, with 11 bases between them. Germline assignment: CDR1 MDHEN and CDR2 SYDVKM. The CDR3 has 15 amino acids. DNA of the CDR3: TGTGCCAGCAGTTTAAACAGGGCCTTCACCGGGGAGCTGTTTTTT. Protein: CASSLNRAFTGELFF. Based on the CDR3 plus reference TRBV28 and TRBJ2-2, the full variable domain is DVKVTQSSRYLVKRTGEKVFLECVQDMDHENMFWYRQDPGLGLRLIYFSYDVKMKEKGDIPEGYSVSREKKERFSLILESASTNQTSMYLCASSLNRAFTGELFFGEGSRLTVL.